This T cell receptor (beta chain) was identified during a study of blood T cell repertoires in COVID-19. TCRdb keeps only in-frame clones here, not all; method: immunoSEQ multiplex PCR. The table includes some 85,000 clones, more than 60% detected once. Source material: peripheral blood. This clonotype originated in a woman of 80 years or more with active or convalescent COVID-19.

The CDR3 region is CSASDQKNTEAFF. The CDR3 nucleotides read TGCAGTGCTAGTGATCAGAAAAACACTGAAGCTTTCTTT. V usage is TRBV20-1 and J usage is TRBJ1-1; D unresolved. Germline CDR1 and CDR2: DFQATT and SNEGSKA (reference sequence). The CDR3 is made up of 13 amino acids. V gave up 3 bases and J gave up 2 bases, with 10 bases separating them.